This TCR beta chain stems from a study of T cell responses to AZD1222 COVID-19 vaccine. The protocol was immunoSEQ multiplex PCR, while the TCRdb copy is restricted to in-frame clones and leaves out a portion. The sample includes approximately 100,000 clones, roughly nine tenths seen only once; the top ten take approximately 1.1%. The CDR3 length is 13 residues. The trim removed 10 bases at V and 5 bases at J, leaving 9 bases unmatched. Germline assignment: CDR1 LNHDA and CDR2 SQIVND (reference sequence). This sequence joins TRBV19 and TRBJ2-7; 9 nucleotides line up with TRBD1. The sequence came from an adult in good health. This specimen consisted of peripheral blood, obtained on day 0 of AZD1222 vaccination. CDR3 DNA: TGTGCCACCCGGGACAGGGCAATCCACGAGCAGTACTTC. It encodes CATRDRAIHEQYF.